The rows below give T cell receptor beta chains drawn from one sample of a study of cytotoxic CD8 clonotypes in ibrutinib-treated CLL. Profiling relied on immunoSEQ multiplex PCR, and the TCRdb table lists in-frame clones only, not all of them. The sample carries about 150,000 clones, around 80% recorded once. This sample comprised PBMCs, obtained after 12 months of ibrutinib treatment. The receptors derive from a human donor with chronic lymphocytic leukemia. Both conserved end residues are part of each CDR3. A D gene is named only where the DNA matches it firmly. Only part of the rows carry a size: once, few, many, or a class if the clone is expanded.

>.|TRBJ2-1|.|TRBV28
CASRQSYNEQFF
TGTGCCAGCAGGCAGTCCTACAATGAGCAGTTCTTC
>TRBD2|TRBJ2-1|.|TRBV7-2
CASNEWPGLQMEQFF
TGTGCCAGCAACGAGTGGCCGGGACTACAAATGGAGCAGTTCTTC
>.|TRBJ2-2|.|TRBV29-1
CSVEGRAQTGELFF
TGCAGCGTTGAAGGGCGGGCGCAAACCGGGGAGCTGTTTTTT
>TRBD2|TRBJ2-7|once|TRBV7-9
CASSLNGRVEYEQYF
TGTGCCAGCAGCTTAAACGGGAGGGTTGAGTACGAGCAGTACTTC
>TRBD2|TRBJ2-1|.|TRBV11-3
CASSFRLAGGNEQFF
TGTGCCAGCAGCTTTCGGCTAGCGGGAGGCAATGAGCAGTTCTTC
>.|TRBJ2-7|.|TRBV7-2
CASSITWVTYEQYF
TGTGCCAGCAGTATAACATGGGTCACCTACGAGCAGTACTTC
>.|TRBJ1-5|few|TRBV7-8
CASSFSVGQPQHF
TGTGCCAGCAGCTTCAGTGTTGGTCAGCCCCAGCATTTT
>.|TRBJ2-3|.|TRBV30
CAWSVLGVGTDTQYF
TGTGCCTGGAGTGTACTAGGGGTTGGCACAGATACGCAGTATTTT
>TRBD1|TRBJ2-7|.|TRBV10-3
CASSRVGTGVHEQYF
TGTGCCTCATCTAGGGTAGGGACAGGGGTTCACGAGCAGTACTTC
>TRBD1|TRBJ2-7|.|TRBV29-1
CSVTGTEIYEQYF
TGCAGCGTCACCGGGACAGAGATTTACGAGCAGTACTTC
>.|TRBJ2-5|.|TRBV6-5
CASSPREETQYF
TGTGCCAGCAGTCCACGGGAAGAGACCCAGTACTTC
>TRBD2|TRBJ2-5|.|TRBV2
CASSGLSSGETQYF
TGTGCCAGCAGTGGTCTCTCTAGCGGAGAGACCCAGTACTTC
>.|TRBJ2-3|.|TRBV30
CAWSVVGVADTQYF
TGTGCCTGGAGTGTAGTGGGAGTAGCAGATACGCAGTATTTT
>.|TRBJ2-3|.|TRBV7-8
CASSLQTWADTQYF
TGTGCCAGCAGCTTACAGACTTGGGCAGATACGCAGTATTTT
>.|TRBJ2-3|.|TRBV4-3
CASSQDIGAETDTQYF
TGCGCCAGCAGCCAAGATATAGGAGCGGAGACAGATACGCAGTATTTT
>.|TRBJ1-2|.|TRBV6-6
CASKQTGTPPYGYTF
TGTGCCAGCAAACAAACCGGGACACCGCCTTATGGCTACACCTTC
>.|TRBJ1-4|.|TRBV25-1
CASRYRDNEKLFF
TGTGCCAGCAGGTACAGGGATAATGAAAAACTGTTTTTT
>.|TRBJ2-2|.|TRBV20-1
CSVNLNGELFF
TGCAGTGTAAATCTAAACGGGGAGCTGTTTTTT
>TRBD2|TRBJ2-7|.|TRBV7-6
CASSLGLAGGLYGNEQYF
TGTGCCAGCAGCTTAGGACTAGCGGGAGGTCTCTACGGTAACGAGCAGTACTTC
>.|TRBJ2-5|.|TRBV30
CAWSDRIQETQYF
TGTGCCTGGAGCGACCGAATCCAAGAGACCCAGTACTTC
>.|TRBJ2-1|.|TRBV11-3
CASSLDGRGSQVQFF
TGTGCCAGCAGTCTGGACGGTCGGGGGTCCCAAGTGCAGTTCTTC
>.|TRBJ1-1|once|TRBV28
CASSRSGYRTEAFF
TGTGCCAGCAGCAGATCGGGATATCGAACTGAAGCTTTCTTT
>.|TRBJ1-2|.|TRBV9
CASSADGTYGYTF
TGTGCCAGCAGCGCGGACGGAACCTATGGCTACACCTTC
>TRBD1|TRBJ2-1|.|TRBV7-8
CASSSRATGGFDEQFF
TGTGCCAGCAGCTCCCGTGCGACAGGGGGATTCGATGAGCAGTTCTTC
>.|TRBJ2-1|once|TRBV12-5
CASGLGSGTEKEQFF
TGTGCTAGTGGTTTGGGGTCTGGGACCGAAAAAGAGCAGTTCTTC
>.|TRBJ2-4|.|TRBV4-3
CASSQVRENIQYF
TGCGCCAGCAGCCAAGTTAGGGAAAACATTCAGTACTTC
>.|TRBJ2-7|.|TRBV28
CASSLLMAGAASYEQYF
TGTGCCAGCAGTTTATTAATGGCGGGGGCGGCTTCCTACGAGCAGTACTTC
>.|TRBJ1-2|.|TRBV18
CASSPRQATTHYGYTF
TGTGCCAGCTCACCACGACAGGCAACTACGCACTATGGCTACACCTTC
>.|TRBJ2-3|.|TRBV5-1
CASSLDGSLSTDTQYF
TGCGCCAGCAGCTTGGATGGATCCCTTAGCACAGATACGCAGTATTTT
>.|TRBJ1-1|.|TRBV5-1
CASSLDGRPEAFF
TGCGCCAGCAGCTTGGACGGCCGGCCTGAAGCTTTCTTT
>TRBD1|TRBJ2-5|.|TRBV2
CASREDRGLETQYF
TGTGCCAGCAGAGAGGACAGGGGGCTGGAGACCCAGTACTTC
>.|TRBJ2-6|.|TRBV7-9
CASSLWGTGANVLTF
TGTGCCAGCAGCTTATGGGGGACTGGGGCCAACGTCCTGACTTTC
>.|TRBJ1-4|.|TRBV27
CASSPTAGGLGEKLFF
TGTGCCAGCAGCCCAACGGCCGGGGGACTCGGTGAAAAACTGTTTTTT
>TRBD2|TRBJ2-7|.|TRBV19
CASSLRGGTGTSSYEQYF
TGTGCCAGTAGCCTGAGGGGAGGGACCGGGACTAGCTCCTACGAGCAGTACTTC
>.|TRBJ2-3|.|TRBV19
CASRGDTDTQYF
TGTGCCAGTAGGGGCGACACAGATACGCAGTATTTT
>.|TRBJ1-2|.|TRBV18
CASSPLDDYGYTF
TGTGCCAGCTCACCCCTGGACGACTATGGCTACACCTTC
>.|TRBJ2-5|few|TRBV28
CASSQRSGSQETQYF
TGTGCCAGCAGCCAAAGATCCGGGTCCCAAGAGACCCAGTACTTC
>.|TRBJ1-1|.|TRBV7-2
CASIGQPNTEAFF
TGTGCCAGCATAGGACAGCCGAACACTGAAGCTTTCTTT
>TRBD2|TRBJ2-3|.|TRBV5-1
CASKASGSTDTQYF
TGCGCCAGTAAGGCTAGCGGGAGCACAGATACGCAGTATTTT
>TRBD2|TRBJ2-1|.|TRBV4-1
CASSPPSNGRKGEQFF
TGCGCCAGCAGCCCCCCTTCAAACGGGAGGAAGGGTGAGCAGTTCTTC
>.|TRBJ2-3|few|TRBV28
CASSLRAHHGDTQYF
TGTGCCAGCAGTTTACGGGCCCATCATGGAGATACGCAGTATTTT
>.|TRBJ2-7|.|TRBV7-2
CASSLASDGSSYEQYF
TGTGCCAGCAGCTTAGCGAGTGATGGGAGCTCCTACGAGCAGTACTTC
>.|TRBJ2-1|few|TRBV10-2
CASNPSNNEQFF
TGCGCCAGCAATCCCTCGAACAATGAGCAGTTCTTC
>.|TRBJ2-5|few|TRBV7-8
CASSLAGETQYF
TGTGCCAGCAGCTTAGCGGGAGAGACCCAGTACTTC
>.|TRBJ2-2|.|TRBV9
CASSVGLAEYKHTGELFF
TGTGCCAGCAGCGTAGGTTTAGCGGAATATAAACACACCGGGGAGCTGTTTTTT
>.|TRBJ1-2|few|TRBV19
CASRYSGGYTF
TGTGCCAGTAGATACTCGGGTGGCTACACCTTC
>.|TRBJ1-2|.|TRBV9
CASSVDQTGFGGYTF
TGTGCCAGCAGCGTAGACCAGACAGGATTCGGTGGCTACACCTTC
>.|TRBJ2-7|.|TRBV29-1
CSVELGPTPYEQYF
TGCAGCGTTGAATTGGGGCCTACCCCATACGAGCAGTACTTC
>.|TRBJ2-7|.|TRBV12-5
CASGLPTRGTYEQYF
TGTGCTAGTGGTTTGCCAACCCGTGGGACCTACGAGCAGTACTTC
>TRBD1|TRBJ1-2|.|TRBV11-2
CASSATGSYGYTF
TGTGCCAGCAGCGCGACAGGGAGCTATGGCTACACCTTC
>.|TRBJ2-7|.|TRBV5-1
CASSLVDGNYEQYF
TGCGCCAGCAGCTTGGTAGACGGGAATTACGAGCAGTACTTC
>TRBD1|TRBJ1-1|.|TRBV5-1
CASSLGTGGKGTEAFF
TGCGCCAGCAGCCTTGGGACAGGGGGTAAGGGAACTGAAGCTTTCTTT
>.|TRBJ1-6|.|TRBV27
CASSTQRGASNNSPLHF
TGTGCCAGCAGTACCCAGCGGGGGGCTTCTAATAATTCACCCCTCCACTTT
>TRBD2|TRBJ2-4|once|TRBV10-1
CASSLAGVENIQYF
TGCGCCAGCAGTTTAGCGGGAGTTGAAAACATTCAGTACTTC
>TRBD2|TRBJ2-7|.|TRBV28
CASSSARLAVHGVVYEQYF
TGTGCCAGCAGTTCTGCCCGACTAGCGGTCCATGGGGTGGTATACGAGCAGTACTTC